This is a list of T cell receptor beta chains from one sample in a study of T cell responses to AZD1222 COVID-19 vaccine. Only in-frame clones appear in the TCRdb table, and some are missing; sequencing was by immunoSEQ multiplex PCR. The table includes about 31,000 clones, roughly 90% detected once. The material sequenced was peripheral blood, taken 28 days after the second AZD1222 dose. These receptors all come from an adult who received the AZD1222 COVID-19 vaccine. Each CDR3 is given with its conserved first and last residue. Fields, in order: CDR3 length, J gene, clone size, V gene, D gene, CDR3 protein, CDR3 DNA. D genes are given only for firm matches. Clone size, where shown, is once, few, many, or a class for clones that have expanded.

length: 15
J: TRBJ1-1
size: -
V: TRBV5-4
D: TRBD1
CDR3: CASSTGGQVNTEAFF
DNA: TGTGCCAGCAGCACAGGGGGACAGGTGAACACTGAAGCTTTCTTT

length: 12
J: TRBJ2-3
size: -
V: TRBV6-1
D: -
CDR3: CASSELGNTQYF
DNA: TGTGCCAGCAGTGAACTGGGGAATACGCAGTATTTT

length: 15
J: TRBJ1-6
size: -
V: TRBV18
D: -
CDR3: CASSPAGRSGSPLHF
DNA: TGTGCCAGCTCACCTGCGGGGAGGAGTGGGTCACCCCTCCACTTT

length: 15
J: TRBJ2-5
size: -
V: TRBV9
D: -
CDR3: CASSVGPAPRETQYF
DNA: TGTGCCAGCAGCGTAGGTCCAGCCCCGAGGGAGACCCAGTACTTC

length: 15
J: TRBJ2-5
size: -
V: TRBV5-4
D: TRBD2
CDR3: CASSFPGTRKETQYF
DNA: TGTGCCAGCAGCTTTCCCGGGACTAGGAAAGAGACCCAGTACTTC

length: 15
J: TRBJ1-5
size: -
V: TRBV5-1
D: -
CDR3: CASTPGAGTDQPQHF
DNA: TGCGCCAGCACCCCCGGGGCAGGGACGGATCAGCCCCAGCATTTT

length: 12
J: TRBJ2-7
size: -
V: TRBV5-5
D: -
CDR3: CASSRGAYEQYF
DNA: TGTGCCAGCAGCCGCGGCGCCTACGAGCAGTACTTC

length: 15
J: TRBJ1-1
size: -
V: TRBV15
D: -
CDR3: CATSREGGLGTEAFF
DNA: TGTGCCACCAGCAGAGAGGGGGGCCTCGGCACTGAAGCTTTCTTT

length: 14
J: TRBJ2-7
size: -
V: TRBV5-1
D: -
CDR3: CASSLAGDHYEQYF
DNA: TGCGCCAGCAGCTTGGCGGGGGACCACTACGAGCAGTACTTC

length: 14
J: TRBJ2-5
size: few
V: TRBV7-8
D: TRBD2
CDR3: CASSLQGGQETQYF
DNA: TGTGCCAGCAGCTTACAGGGAGGGCAAGAGACCCAGTACTTC

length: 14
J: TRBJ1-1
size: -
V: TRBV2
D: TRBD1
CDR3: CAGYRDRGVTEAFF
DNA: TGTGCCGGCTACCGGGACAGGGGAGTCACTGAAGCTTTCTTT

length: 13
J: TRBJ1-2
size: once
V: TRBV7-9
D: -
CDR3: CASSLDGVDGYTF
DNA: TGTGCCAGCAGCTTAGACGGCGTAGATGGCTACACCTTC

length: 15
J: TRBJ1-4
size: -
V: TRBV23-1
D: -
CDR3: CASRDPRVANEKLFF
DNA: TGCGCCAGCAGGGACCCGAGGGTGGCTAATGAAAAACTGTTTTTT

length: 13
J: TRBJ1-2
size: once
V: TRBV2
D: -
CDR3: CASSEAYPGAYTF
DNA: TGTGCCAGCAGTGAGGCCTACCCAGGTGCCTACACCTTC

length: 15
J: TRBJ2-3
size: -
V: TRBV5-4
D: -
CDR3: CASSSGGAGTDTQYF
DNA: TGTGCCAGCAGCTCTGGGGGGGCAGGGACAGATACGCAGTATTTT

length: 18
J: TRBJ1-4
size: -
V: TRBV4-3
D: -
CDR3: CASSQDLSRYATNEKLFF
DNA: TGCGCCAGCAGCCAAGATTTGAGCAGATATGCAACTAATGAAAAACTGTTTTTT

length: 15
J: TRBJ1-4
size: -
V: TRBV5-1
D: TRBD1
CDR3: CASSLQGNANEKLFF
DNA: TGCGCCAGCAGCTTACAGGGGAACGCTAATGAAAAACTGTTTTTT

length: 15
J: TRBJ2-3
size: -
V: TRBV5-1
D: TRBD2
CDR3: CASSLVTGGTDTQYF
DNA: TGCGCCAGCAGCTTGGTGACGGGAGGGACAGATACGCAGTATTTT

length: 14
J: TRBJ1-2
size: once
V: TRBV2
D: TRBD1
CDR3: CASRQGAQSYGYTF
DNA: TGTGCCAGCAGACAGGGGGCGCAGAGCTATGGCTACACCTTC

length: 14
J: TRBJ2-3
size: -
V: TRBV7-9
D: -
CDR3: CASSLAATPDTQYF
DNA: TGTGCCAGCAGCTTAGCAGCGACACCAGATACGCAGTATTTT

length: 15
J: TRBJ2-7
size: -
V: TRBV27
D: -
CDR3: CASSNQGGHTYEQYF
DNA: TGTGCCAGCAGTAACCAGGGGGGACATACCTACGAGCAGTACTTC

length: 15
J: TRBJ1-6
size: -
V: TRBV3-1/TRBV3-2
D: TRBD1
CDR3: CASSRWDSTNSPLHF
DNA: TGTGCCAGCAGCCGGTGGGACAGTACCAATTCACCCCTCCACTTT

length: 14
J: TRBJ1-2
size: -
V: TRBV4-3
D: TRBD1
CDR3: CASSLAEGAYGYTF
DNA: TGCGCCAGCAGCCTTGCCGAGGGGGCTTATGGCTACACCTTC

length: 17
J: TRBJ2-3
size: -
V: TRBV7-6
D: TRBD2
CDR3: CASSLVAGGQGTDTQYF
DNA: TGTGCCAGCAGCTTAGTGGCGGGGGGGCAAGGGACAGATACGCAGTATTTT

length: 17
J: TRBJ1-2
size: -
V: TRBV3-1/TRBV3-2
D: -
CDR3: CASSPRTAPVLVYGYTF
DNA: TGTGCCAGCAGCCCTAGGACAGCTCCCGTTTTAGTCTATGGCTACACCTTC

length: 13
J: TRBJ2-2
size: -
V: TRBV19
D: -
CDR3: CASSSLLAGELFF
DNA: TGTGCCAGTAGCTCGCTCCTCGCCGGGGAGCTGTTTTTT

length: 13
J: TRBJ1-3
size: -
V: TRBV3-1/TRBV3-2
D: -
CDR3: CASSQGQGNTIYF
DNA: TGTGCCAGCAGCCAAGGACAGGGAAACACCATATATTTT

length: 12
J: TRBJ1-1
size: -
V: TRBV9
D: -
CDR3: CASSGGATEAFF
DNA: TGTGCCAGCAGCGGAGGGGCAACTGAAGCTTTCTTT